The next 15 T cell receptor beta chains were all read from a single sample in a study of blood T cell repertoires in COVID-19. Profiled with immunoSEQ multiplex PCR; TCRdb holds only in-frame clones, not every one. This table holds around 240,000 clones, more than 75% found once. Sequencing input: PBMCs or T cells enriched from blood (not recorded which). These receptors came from a woman aged 45 to 65 who had recovered from COVID-19.

This chain joins TRBV2 and TRBJ1-1; tentative D call: TRBD1 (6 bases). The CDR3 is 12 residues long. V lost 3 bases, J lost 9 bases, and 11 bases lay in between. The germline CDR1 and CDR2 sequences are SNHLY and FYNNEI. The CDR3 DNA reads TGTGCCAGCAGTGAGCAGGACAGCAAAGCTTTCTTT. Protein: CASSEQDSKAFF.

The chain's CDR3 is CASSLGAGGGYSNQPQHF. The CDR3 nucleotides are TGTGCCAGCAGCTTAGGGGCAGGGGGCGGCTATAGCAATCAGCCCCAGCATTTT. The genes are TRBV7-8 and TRBJ1-5, with 8 bases fitting TRBD1. CDR1 is SGHVS, CDR2 FQNEAQ, per germline. With 1 base clipped from V and 0 bases from J, the junction kept 8 bases outside the gene matches. There are 18 residues in the CDR3.

CDR3 in amino acids: CASSGTPKEEQYF. The CDR3 DNA follows: TGTGCCAGCAGTGGGACTCCGAAGGAGGAGCAGTACTTC. This chain connects TRBV28 to TRBJ2-7; perhaps TRBD2 as D (6 bases). The V end was cut by 5 bases, the J end by 7 bases, with 15 bases between. CDR3 size: 13 residues. CDR1 MDHEN and CDR2 SYDVKM come from the germline V gene. Full variable domain (remainder filled in from reference TRBV28 and TRBJ2-7): DVKVTQSSRYLVKRTGEKVFLECVQDMDHENMFWYRQDPGLGLRLIYFSYDVKMKEKGDIPEGYSVSREKKERFSLILESASTNQTSMYLCASSGTPKEEQYFGPGTRLTVT.

This clone was found once. The chain carries TRBV29-1 and TRBJ1-3; weak D call: TRBD1 (6 bases). CDR1 and CDR2 (germline): SQVTM, ANQGSEA. The CDR3 is 13 residues long. The ends were cut back, 5 bases at V and 4 bases at J, with 12 bases in the middle. CDR3 amino acids: CSVTQGPGNTIYF. CDR3 in DNA: TGCAGCGTTACCCAGGGGCCGGGAAACACCATATATTTT.

This clone was counted once. The V call is TRBV23-1, the J call TRBJ1-4; TRBD1 might be the D (5 bases). TRBV23-1 carries the ORF label, with uncertain function. The CDR3 length is 13 residues. The V end was cut by 8 bases, the J end by 7 bases, with 14 bases between. The CDR3 sequence: CASHPRGVEKLFF. CDR3 DNA sequence: TGCGCCAGCCACCCCCGGGGGGTTGAAAAACTGTTTTTT.

This chain joins TRBV30 and TRBJ1-1, with unresolved D. The ends were cut back, 4 bases at V and 1 base at J, with 19 bases in the middle. The germline CDR1 and CDR2 sequences are GTSNPN and SVGIG (reference sequence). This CDR3 has 16 residues. CDR3 DNA sequence: TGTGCCTGGAAGCTGGGCCCGGTGCCCGGGAACACTGAAGCTTTCTTT. Protein product: CAWKLGPVPGNTEAFF. Variable domain in full (rest from reference TRBV30 and TRBJ1-1): SQTIHQWPATLVQPVGSPLSLECTVEGTSNPNLYWYRQAAGRGLQLLFYSVGIGQISSEVPQNLSASRPQDRQFILSSKKLLLSDSGFYLCAWKLGPVPGNTEAFFGQGTRLTVV.

The chain recombines TRBV19 with TRBJ2-7; the D gene is possibly TRBD1 (5 bases). This CDR3 has 15 amino acids. Trimming removed 4 bases from V and 3 bases from J, with 16 bases in between. CDR1 is LNHDA, CDR2 SQIVND, per germline (reference sequence). DNA of the CDR3: TGTGCCAGTAGTACCACGGTGGACACCAACTACGAGCAGTACTTC. This gives the protein CASSTTVDTNYEQYF.

The V call is TRBV2, the J call TRBJ2-7; 9 nucleotides match TRBD1. The junction had 12 bases not matched to a gene; V was cut back by 6 bases and J by 3 bases. Looked up from germline, CDR1 is SNHLY and CDR2 is FYNNEI. The CDR3 spans 16 residues. The CDR3 region has the DNA TGTGCCAGCAGAAACCCCCTCCGGGACAGGGTCTACGAGCAGTACTTC. Translating gives CASRNPLRDRVYEQYF.

This chain joins TRBV2 and TRBJ1-1; 7 positions agree with TRBD1. The germline CDR1 and CDR2 sequences are SNHLY and FYNNEI. V shed 3 bases, J shed 8 bases, and the junction held 6 bases outside the gene matches. This CDR3 region has 13 residues. Written as DNA, the CDR3 is TGTGCCAGCAGTGAGGGCAGGGGGTTCGAAGCTTTCTTT. It codes for CASSEGRGFEAFF.

The chain carries TRBV28 and TRBJ1-4; 8 nucleotides line up with TRBD1. Germline loops: CDR1 MDHEN, CDR2 SYDVKM. CDR3 length: 15 amino acids. V lost 3 bases and J lost 8; bases outside the gene matches: 8. CDR3 coding DNA: TGTGCCAGCAGTTTCTTACAGACAGGGGCAGAAAAACTGTTTTTT. Its protein is CASSFLQTGAEKLFF.

The chain carries TRBV4-3 and TRBJ2-7; 9 bases align to TRBD2. Germline assignment: CDR1 LGHNA and CDR2 YSLEER. The CDR3 contains 16 residues. The junction had 3 bases not matched to a gene; V was cut back by 0 bases and J by 0 bases. The CDR3 DNA reads as TGCGCCAGCAGCCAAGAGGCGGGGGGGGTCTCCTACGAGCAGTACTTC. This sequence encodes CASSQEAGGVSYEQYF.

The chain carries TRBV6-2 or TRBV6-3 and TRBJ2-7; D may be TRBD2 (5 bases). In germline, CDR1 is MNHEY, CDR2 SVGEGT. The CDR3 is 14 amino acids. The V end was cut by 0 bases, the J end by 4 bases, with 10 bases between. The CDR3 DNA follows: TGTGCCAGCAGTTACTCGAGGGCCAATTACGAGCAGTACTTC. It yields the protein CASSYSRANYEQYF.

About this clone: One end of the junction varies from germline; a read error may be responsible. The chain is built from TRBV3-1 (or the pseudogene TRBV3-2) and TRBJ2-3; 8 bases fit TRBD2. This CDR3 has 16 residues. CDR1 is LGHDT and CDR2 is YNNKEL in the germline V gene (reference sequence). In DNA form, the CDR3 reads TGTGCCAGCGGCCAGGGTGCGGGGGGTCACACAGATACGCAGTATTTT. Its protein product is CASGQGAGGHTDTQYF.

V is TRBV30 and J is TRBJ1-4; no clear D. This CDR3 comprises 16 residues. Germline CDR1 GTSNPN, CDR2 SVGIG (reference sequence). Trimming removed 2 bases at V and 1 base at J, with 14 bases between. In DNA, the CDR3 is TGTGCCTGGAGTTCAGGTTTGCTCGGAACTAATGAAAAACTGTTTTTT. This translates into CAWSSGLLGTNEKLFF.

The chain links TRBV30 to TRBJ2-7, with 13 bases that match TRBD2. The CDR3 contains 17 residues. The trim removed 2 bases at V and 1 base at J, leaving 8 bases unmatched. Germline CDR1 GTSNPN, CDR2 SVGIG (reference sequence). The CDR3 reads CAWSQRTSGRVSYEQYF. The CDR3 DNA reads as TGTGCCTGGAGTCAGCGAACTAGCGGGAGGGTTTCCTACGAGCAGTACTTC.